The next 26 T cell receptor beta chains were all read from a single sample in a study of shared clonotypes between healthy human individuals. The data were produced by immunoSEQ multiplex PCR, yet TCRdb's version contains in-frame clones alone and is incomplete. The sample holds 950,000 to 1,200,000 clones, about 80% seen once. The sample taken for sequencing was memory CD4+ T cells from PBMCs. Subset meaning: CD45RA-negative fraction. The receptors come from a man younger than 30 in good health. Some clones in this sample may be carry-over from other donors' samples.

This clone was detected once. The V gene is TRBV28, the J gene TRBJ1-1; D is perhaps TRBD1 (5 bases). The CDR3 spans 15 residues. Germline values: CDR1 MDHEN, CDR2 SYDVKM. V was clipped by 1 base and J by 5 bases, with 14 bases between them. The CDR3: CASSLYGAGGTEAFF. CDR3 sequence (DNA): TGTGCCAGCAGTTTATATGGGGCGGGGGGAACTGAAGCTTTCTTT.

The chain couples TRBV10-3 to TRBJ1-3; D possibly corresponds to TRBD1 (6 bases). Trimming took off 7 bases at V and 2 bases at J, with 15 bases between the two ends. From germline, CDR1 is ENHRY and CDR2 SYGVKD. CDR3 length equals 15 residues. The CDR3 is CAIKATGLAGNTIYF. CDR3 in DNA: TGTGCCATCAAGGCCACAGGGCTGGCTGGAAACACCATATATTTT.

This clone was picked up one time. The same CDR3 is also encoded by other DNA sequences in this sample. The chain combines TRBV9 with TRBJ1-5; 7 nucleotides line up with TRBD1. Germline values: CDR1 SGDLS, CDR2 YYNGEE. The CDR3 has 14 amino acids. V dropped 4 bases and J dropped 2; count of bases not matched to a gene: 3. CDR3 protein: CASSRTGGNQPQHF. The CDR3 DNA follows: TGTGCCAGCAGCAGGACAGGCGGCAATCAGCCCCAGCATTTT.

Turning to this clone: Different DNA sequences within this sample yield the same CDR3. As DNA, the CDR3 is TGTGCCAGCAGTGGCAGCGGAAGAGAGACCCAGTACTTC. Protein sequence: CASSGSGRETQYF. The rearrangement links TRBV25-1 to TRBJ2-5, with TRBD2 as a possible D gene (5 bases). CDR1 MGHDK and CDR2 SYGVNS come from the germline V gene. The germline V and J ends were trimmed by 4 bases and 4 bases, with 10 bases remaining between them. The CDR3 has 13 amino acids.

The V gene is TRBV19, the J gene TRBJ1-6; 7 nucleotides agree with TRBD1. V lost 5 bases to trimming and J lost 16 bases; unmatched junction nucleotides: 8. The CDR3 is made up of 12 amino acids. Germline lookup yields CDR1 LNHDA and CDR2 SQIVND (reference sequence). The CDR3 loop is CASSFRDSQLHF. The CDR3 coding sequence is TGTGCCAGTAGTTTCCGGGACAGCCAACTCCACTTT.

The chain employs TRBV5-1 and TRBJ1-3; D call uncertain. In germline, CDR1 is SGHRS, CDR2 YFSETQ. This CDR3 contains 15 residues. V was pared by 0 bases and J by 2 bases, with 9 bases between. As DNA, the CDR3 is TGCGCCAGCAGCTTGGCGGGAGGGCCTGGAAACACCATATATTTT. Its translation is CASSLAGGPGNTIYF.

The V and J genes are TRBV11-1 and TRBJ2-1; TRBD2 matches 11 bases. V was clipped by 6 bases and J by 6 bases; unmatched bases: 4. The CDR3 length is 14 residues. Germline V gene lookup returns CDR1 SGHAT and CDR2 FQDESV (reference sequence). CDR3 nucleotides: TGTGCCAGCAGGAGACTAGCGGGACCCAATGAGCAGTTCTTC. Amino acid sequence: CASRRLAGPNEQFF.

As concerns this clone: At the DNA level, this CDR3 is encoded by other sequences in the same sample as well. The V gene is TRBV2, the J gene TRBJ2-7; the match to TRBD1 covers 8 bases. V lost 6 bases to trimming and J lost 4 bases; unmatched junction nucleotides: 2. The germline CDR1 and CDR2 sequences are SNHLY and FYNNEI. The length of the CDR3 is 12 residues. For the CDR3, the DNA is TGTGCCAGCAGGCAGGGGGCTTACGAGCAGTACTTC. As protein: CASRQGAYEQYF.

This clone was seen once. This rearrangement joins TRBV28 to TRBJ2-7, with D unclear. The germline V and J ends were trimmed by 7 bases and 1 base, with 8 bases remaining between them. Germline V CDR1 and CDR2: MDHEN, SYDVKM. This CDR3 has 12 residues. CDR3 residues: CASTGQSYEQYF. The CDR3 region has the DNA TGTGCCAGCACCGGGCAGTCCTACGAGCAGTACTTC.

The V and J genes are TRBV11-1 and TRBJ1-2; 10 bases are a match to TRBD1. From germline, CDR1 is SGHAT and CDR2 FQDESV (reference sequence). The CDR3 loop spans 14 amino acids. With V trimmed by 5 bases and J by 8 bases, 8 bases remained unmatched. For the CDR3, the DNA is TGTGCCAGCAGCCCGTCGACAGGGGGCAAGGGCTACACCTTC. Its translation is CASSPSTGGKGYTF.

The genes are TRBV5-4 and TRBJ1-1; D is ambiguous. Trimming took off 2 bases at V and 11 bases at J, with 16 bases between the two ends. CDR1 is SGHNT and CDR2 is YYREEE in the germline V gene (reference sequence). The CDR3 extends over 13 amino acids. The CDR3, as DNA: TGTGCCAGCAGCTTTGGGTTTAAAGTCGACGCTTTCTTT. This sequence encodes CASSFGFKVDAFF.

The chain has TRBV7-8 and TRBJ2-7; maybe TRBD1 (5 bases). V was trimmed by 0 bases and J by 5 bases, leaving 8 bases between them. The germline V gene encodes CDR1 SGHVS and CDR2 FQNEAQ. The CDR3 covers 13 residues. CDR3 nucleotide sequence: TGTGCCAGCAGCTTAGCACAGGAAAACGAGCAGTACTTC. Its protein product is CASSLAQENEQYF.

The V and J genes are TRBV6-1 and TRBJ2-5, with a possible D match to TRBD1 (6 bases). The CDR3 runs 13 residues. The V and J ends lost 7 bases and 5 bases respectively, with 14 bases between them. CDR1 and CDR2 (germline): MNHNS, SASEGT. The CDR3 region has the DNA TGTGCCAGCAAAGGGGGTCTGGGGGAGACCCAGTACTTC. Translating it yields CASKGGLGETQYF.

The V and J genes are TRBV10-2 and TRBJ2-1, with D possibly being TRBD1 or TRBD2 (5 bases each). Between the trimmed V and J ends, which lost 4 bases and 12 bases, there was a span of 10 bases. The CDR3 is 11 amino acids. Germline loops: CDR1 WSHSY, CDR2 SAAADI. For the CDR3, the DNA is TGCGCCAGCAGTGGCCGGGACCGGCAGTTCTTC. Protein sequence: CASSGRDRQFF.

CDR3 in DNA: TGTGCCAGCAGTCTGGGGGGTGAAGAGACCCAGTACTTC. Its translation: CASSLGGEETQYF. The chain has TRBV2 and TRBJ2-5, with D tentatively TRBD2 (6 bases). The ends were cut back, 5 bases at V and 3 bases at J, with 10 bases in the middle. This CDR3 comprises 13 residues. Germline V gene sequence: CDR1 SNHLY, CDR2 FYNNEI. Drawing the rest from reference TRBV2 and TRBJ2-5, the complete variable domain is EPEVTQTPSHQVTQMGQEVILRCVPISNHLYFYWYRQILGQKVEFLVSFYNNEISEKSEIFDDQFSVERPDGSNFTLKIRSTKLEDSAMYFCASSLGGEETQYFGPGTRLLVL.

On this clone itself: A much larger clone sits a single nucleotide away, making a read error possible. This chain connects TRBV6-5 to TRBJ1-4; D is unclear. Germline V gene lookup returns CDR1 MNHEY and CDR2 SVGAGI. V lost 6 bases and J lost 2, with 4 bases in between. The CDR3 sequence is 12 residues long. The CDR3 protein is CASRGTNEKLFF. CDR3 DNA sequence: TGTGCCAGCAGGGGGACTAATGAAAAACTGTTTTTT.

This clone was seen just once. The chain joins TRBV19 to TRBJ1-2, with D perhaps TRBD1 (5 bases). This CDR3 has 12 residues. Germline-derived CDR1 and CDR2 are LNHDA and SQIVND (reference sequence). V gave up 5 bases and J gave up 4 bases, with 8 bases separating them. CDR3 coding DNA: TGTGCCAGTAGTCGGGGGACCTATGGCTACACCTTC. Amino acids: CASSRGTYGYTF. The variable domain in full, completed from reference TRBV19 and TRBJ1-2, reads DGGITQSPKYLFRKEGQNVTLSCEQNLNHDAMYWYRQDPGQGLRLIYYSQIVNDFQKGDIAEGYSVSREKKESFPLTVTSAQKNPTAFYLCASSRGTYGYTFGSGTRLTVV.

The chain recombines TRBV7-6 with TRBJ1-5; maybe TRBD1 (6 bases). There are 14 residues in the CDR3. Per germline, CDR1 SGHVS and CDR2 FNYEAQ. V was trimmed by 5 bases and J by 10 bases, leaving 18 bases between them. The CDR3 loop reads CASSPTVGGKPQHF. Written as DNA, the CDR3 is TGTGCCAGCAGCCCGACAGTAGGGGGTAAACCCCAGCATTTT.

J is TRBJ2-3 and V is TRBV6-1, with a weak D call TRBD2 (7 bases). CDR3 length: 16 amino acids. The V end lost 0 bases, the J end lost 4 bases, and 14 bases lay between the germline ends. CDR1 MNHNS and CDR2 SASEGT come from the germline V gene. The CDR3 is CASSEARGRPPDTQYF. For the CDR3, the DNA is TGTGCCAGCAGTGAAGCGCGGGGGCGCCCCCCAGATACGCAGTATTTT.

This clone was found once. V usage is TRBV28 and J usage is TRBJ1-3; D might be TRBD1 (6 bases). Trimming shortened V by 6 bases and J by 6 bases, and 15 bases separated the two germline ends. CDR1 and CDR2 from the germline V gene are MDHEN and SYDVKM. CDR3 length: 14 amino acids. The CDR3 nucleotides are TGTGCCAGCAGAGAAACAGGGAGGGAAAACACCATATATTTT. It specifies CASRETGRENTIYF.

This clone has only a few counts. V usage is TRBV6-5 and J usage is TRBJ2-1; 9 bases agree with TRBD2. Germline-derived CDR1 and CDR2 are MNHEY and SVGAGI. The V and J ends lost 5 bases and 9 bases, in that order; junction bases with no gene match: 5. This CDR3 spans 13 amino acids. This chain's CDR3 is CASSGGLAVEQFF. The CDR3 nucleotides are TGTGCCAGCAGTGGGGGACTAGCTGTTGAGCAGTTCTTC.

The genes are TRBV6-1 and TRBJ2-7; 8 positions match TRBD2. Looked up from germline, CDR1 is MNHNS and CDR2 is SASEGT. This CDR3 comprises 14 residues. Trimming at V came to 3 bases and at J to 5 bases, leaving 6 bases not matched to a gene. CDR3 sequence: CASSDSGMVHEQYF. DNA of the CDR3: TGTGCCAGCAGTGATAGCGGGATGGTCCACGAGCAGTACTTC.

This chain joins TRBV5-1 and TRBJ1-1; D is unresolved. There are 13 residues in the CDR3. The V end was cut by 4 bases, the J end by 1 base, with 8 bases between. Per the germline V gene, CDR1 is SGHRS and CDR2 is YFSETQ. The CDR3 DNA is TGCGCCAGCAGCAGACTGAGGAACACTGAAGCTTTCTTT. Encoded protein: CASSRLRNTEAFF.

The chain joins TRBV28 to TRBJ1-5; D gene uncertain. CDR3 length: 13 amino acids. Germline V gives CDR1 MDHEN, CDR2 SYDVKM. Deletions cut 3 bases from V and 7 bases from J, with 10 bases between. The DNA for the CDR3 is TGTGCCAGCAGTTTCGTCGCTGGACAGCCCCAGCATTTT. As protein: CASSFVAGQPQHF.

V gene TRBV7-9 combines with J gene TRBJ2-7; possible D gene TRBD1, 5 bases. Germline V gene data show CDR1 as SEHNR and CDR2 as FQNEAQ (reference sequence). V was cut by 8 bases and J by 7 bases, with 12 bases left in between. There are 11 residues in the CDR3. This CDR3 is CASGQAREQYF. CDR3 DNA sequence: TGTGCCAGCGGACAAGCGCGTGAGCAGTACTTC.

The J gene is TRBJ1-4, the V gene TRBV28; D gene unclear. The germline CDR1 and CDR2 sequences are MDHEN and SYDVKM. The CDR3 consists of 16 residues. V was cut by 2 bases and J by 2 bases, with 12 bases left in between. In DNA form, the CDR3 reads TGTGCCAGCAGTTTACAGCGGGGAGCTACTAATGAAAAACTGTTTTTT. This encodes CASSLQRGATNEKLFF. The full variable domain, with the rest looked up from reference TRBV28 and TRBJ1-4, is DVKVTQSSRYLVKRTGEKVFLECVQDMDHENMFWYRQDPGLGLRLIYFSYDVKMKEKGDIPEGYSVSREKKERFSLILESASTNQTSMYLCASSLQRGATNEKLFFGSGTQLSVL.